The rows below give T cell receptor beta chains drawn from one sample of a study of blood T cell repertoires in COVID-19. Assay: immunoSEQ multiplex PCR; the TCRdb copy retains only in-frame clones and omits some. The sample holds some 260,000 clones; approximately 88% are singletons and the top ten take 0.65% to 0.9%. The sample taken for sequencing was peripheral blood. The receptors come from a woman between 25 and 40 years old with acute or convalescent COVID-19. The CDR3 runs from the conserved cysteine through the conserved F or W.

j_gene: TRBJ2-3
v_gene: TRBV20-1
CDR3aa: CSASNSRGGTDTQYF

j_gene: TRBJ1-2
v_gene: TRBV6-5
CDR3aa: CASSSGSAGGVDGYTF

j_gene: TRBJ1-5
v_gene: TRBV20-1
CDR3aa: CSASLQGDQPQHF

j_gene: TRBJ1-2
v_gene: TRBV9
CDR3aa: CASSVGVSGLYGYTF

j_gene: TRBJ1-4
v_gene: TRBV14
CDR3aa: CASSGTLLGPVEKLFF

j_gene: TRBJ1-2
v_gene: TRBV6-5
CDR3aa: CASNDNDRGTGYTF

j_gene: TRBJ2-7
v_gene: TRBV19
CDR3aa: CASSIGQGTNWGFEQYF

j_gene: TRBJ2-1
v_gene: TRBV12-3/TRBV12-4
CDR3aa: CASSLTSHNEQFF

j_gene: TRBJ2-2
v_gene: TRBV19
CDR3aa: CASRDSMLTGELFF

j_gene: TRBJ2-2
v_gene: TRBV6-5
CDR3aa: CASRHSGRGTGELFF

j_gene: TRBJ1-6
v_gene: TRBV7-9
CDR3aa: CASSLEGGTSPLHF

j_gene: TRBJ2-7
v_gene: TRBV5-6
CDR3aa: CASSLGVGGLYEQYF

j_gene: TRBJ1-4
v_gene: TRBV7-2
CDR3aa: CASSPGDRVIEKLFF

j_gene: TRBJ2-3
v_gene: TRBV18
CDR3aa: CASSPPSTDTQYF

j_gene: TRBJ2-5
v_gene: TRBV4-3
CDR3aa: CASSQDTGQETQYF

j_gene: TRBJ1-1
v_gene: TRBV6-1
CDR3aa: CASSEVRLGNTEAFF

j_gene: TRBJ2-1
v_gene: TRBV27
CDR3aa: CASSFFLSSYNEQFF

j_gene: TRBJ1-6
v_gene: TRBV5-4
CDR3aa: CASNLGGSYNSPLHF

j_gene: TRBJ2-3
v_gene: TRBV19
CDR3aa: CASSTGADTQYF

j_gene: TRBJ2-3
v_gene: TRBV19
CDR3aa: CASSIGQNTDTQYF

j_gene: TRBJ1-1
v_gene: TRBV28
CDR3aa: CASSRRGPPGEAFF

j_gene: TRBJ1-2
v_gene: TRBV4-2
CDR3aa: CASSQDSGNYGYTF

j_gene: TRBJ2-7
v_gene: TRBV19
CDR3aa: CASSSPGQGRYEQYF

j_gene: TRBJ1-1
v_gene: TRBV11-3
CDR3aa: CASRAPIPNTEAFF

j_gene: TRBJ2-7
v_gene: TRBV5-1
CDR3aa: CASSEPGQGYEQYF

j_gene: TRBJ1-4
v_gene: TRBV10-3
CDR3aa: CAISRDTPTNEKLFF